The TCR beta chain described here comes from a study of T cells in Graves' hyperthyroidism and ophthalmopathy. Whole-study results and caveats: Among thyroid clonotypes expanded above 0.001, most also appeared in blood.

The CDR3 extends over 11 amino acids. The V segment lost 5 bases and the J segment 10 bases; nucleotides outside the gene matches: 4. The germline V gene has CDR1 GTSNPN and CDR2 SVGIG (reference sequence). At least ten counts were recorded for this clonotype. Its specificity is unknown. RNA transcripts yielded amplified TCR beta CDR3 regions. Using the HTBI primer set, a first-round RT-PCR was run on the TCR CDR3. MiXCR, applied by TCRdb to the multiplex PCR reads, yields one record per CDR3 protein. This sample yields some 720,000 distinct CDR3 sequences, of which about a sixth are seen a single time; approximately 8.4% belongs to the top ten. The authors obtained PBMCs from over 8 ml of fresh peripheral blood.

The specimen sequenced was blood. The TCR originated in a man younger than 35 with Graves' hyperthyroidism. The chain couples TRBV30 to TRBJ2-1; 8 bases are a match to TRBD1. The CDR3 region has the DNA TGTGCCTGGGTCAGGGGGCTGGAGCAGTTCTTC. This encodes CAWVRGLEQFF.